This T cell receptor beta chain was retrieved from a study of molecular identifiers for immune sequencing clone quantification. TCRdb processed the PCR reads anew with MiXCR; each CDR3 protein has one entry. The table includes 490,000 or so distinct CDR3 sequences, over 20% detected once. Many counts were recorded for this clonotype. The CDR3 sequence is 14 residues long. Deletions cut 6 bases from V and 4 bases from J, with 15 bases between. The chain is built from TRBV12-3 or TRBV12-4 and TRBJ1-1, with D uncertain. The sample was naive CD8+ T cells from blood, with Jurkat cell RNA spiked in. Described subset: FACS-sorted CD8+CD4-CCR7+CD45RA+ naive T cells. The receptor was derived from a human donor in good health. Some libraries in this study had Jurkat cell RNA spiked in. CDR3 sequence: CASSPSSPATEAFF. For the CDR3, the DNA is TGTGCCAGCAGCCCCAGTTCCCCGGCCACTGAAGCTTTCTTT.